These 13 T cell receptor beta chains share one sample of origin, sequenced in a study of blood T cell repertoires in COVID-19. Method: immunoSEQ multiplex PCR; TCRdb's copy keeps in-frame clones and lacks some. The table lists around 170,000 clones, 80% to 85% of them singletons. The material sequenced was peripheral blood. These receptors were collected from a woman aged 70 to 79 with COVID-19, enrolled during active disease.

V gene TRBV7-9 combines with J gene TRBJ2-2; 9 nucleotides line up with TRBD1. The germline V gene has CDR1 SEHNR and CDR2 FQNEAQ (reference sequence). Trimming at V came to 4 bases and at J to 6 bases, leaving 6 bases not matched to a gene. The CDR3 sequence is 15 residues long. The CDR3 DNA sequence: TGTGCCAGCAGCTCGGACAGGGGAAATGCCGGGGAGCTGTTTTTT. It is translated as CASSSDRGNAGELFF.

CDR3 sequence: CASSRSGTEAFF. The CDR3, as DNA: TGTGCCAGCAGCCGCTCAGGGACTGAAGCTTTCTTT. The chain recombines TRBV7-9 with TRBJ1-1, with D perhaps TRBD1 (5 bases). This CDR3 comprises 12 residues. The germline V gene encodes CDR1 SEHNR and CDR2 FQNEAQ (reference sequence). V dropped 5 bases and J dropped 5 bases, with 9 bases sitting between them.

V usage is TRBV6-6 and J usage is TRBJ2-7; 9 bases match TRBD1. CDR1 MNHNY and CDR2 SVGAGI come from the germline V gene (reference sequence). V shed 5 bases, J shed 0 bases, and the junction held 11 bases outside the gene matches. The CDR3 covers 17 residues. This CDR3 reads CASSPPGQGIHSYEQYF. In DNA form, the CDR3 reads TGTGCCAGCAGTCCCCCGGGACAGGGTATACACTCCTACGAGCAGTACTTC.

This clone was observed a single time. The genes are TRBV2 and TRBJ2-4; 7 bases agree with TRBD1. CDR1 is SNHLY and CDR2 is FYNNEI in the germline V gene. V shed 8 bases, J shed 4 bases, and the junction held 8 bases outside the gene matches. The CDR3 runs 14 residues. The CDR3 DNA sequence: TGTGCCAGCGAGGAGGACAGGATAAAAAACATTCAGTACTTC. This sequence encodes CASEEDRIKNIQYF.

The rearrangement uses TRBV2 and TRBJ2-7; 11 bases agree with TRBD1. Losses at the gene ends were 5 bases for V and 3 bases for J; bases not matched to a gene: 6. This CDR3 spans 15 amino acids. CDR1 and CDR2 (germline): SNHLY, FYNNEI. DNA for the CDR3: TGTGCCAGCAGTTCTGGACAGGGGGCCAACTACGAGCAGTACTTC. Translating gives CASSSGQGANYEQYF. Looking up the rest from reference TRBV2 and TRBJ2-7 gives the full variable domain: EPEVTQTPSHQVTQMGQEVILRCVPISNHLYFYWYRQILGQKVEFLVSFYNNEISEKSEIFDDQFSVERPDGSNFTLKIRSTKLEDSAMYFCASSSGQGANYEQYFGPGTRLTVT.

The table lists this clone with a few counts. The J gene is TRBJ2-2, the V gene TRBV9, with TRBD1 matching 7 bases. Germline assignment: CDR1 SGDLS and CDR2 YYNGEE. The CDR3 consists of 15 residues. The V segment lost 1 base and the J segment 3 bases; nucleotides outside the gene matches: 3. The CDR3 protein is CASSVLGQDTGELFF. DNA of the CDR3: TGTGCCAGCAGCGTACTCGGACAGGACACCGGGGAGCTGTTTTTT.

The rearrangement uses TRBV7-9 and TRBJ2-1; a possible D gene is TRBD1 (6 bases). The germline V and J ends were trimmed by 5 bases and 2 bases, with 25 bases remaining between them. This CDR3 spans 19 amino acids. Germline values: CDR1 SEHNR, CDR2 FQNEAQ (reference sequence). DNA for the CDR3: TGTGCCAGCAGCGTAGATCCGGGACATCTCCTTGCGCCCTACAATGAGCAGTTCTTC. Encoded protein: CASSVDPGHLLAPYNEQFF.

This CDR3 is CASSLVGIGTDTQYF. The CDR3 DNA reads TGTGCCAGCAGTTTGGTCGGGATAGGGACAGATACGCAGTATTTT. This chain links TRBV27 with TRBJ2-3; tentative D call: TRBD2 (5 bases). This CDR3 contains 15 residues. Trimming pared 3 bases from V and 3 bases from J, leaving 13 bases between. The germline V gene has CDR1 MNHEY and CDR2 SMNVEV (reference sequence).

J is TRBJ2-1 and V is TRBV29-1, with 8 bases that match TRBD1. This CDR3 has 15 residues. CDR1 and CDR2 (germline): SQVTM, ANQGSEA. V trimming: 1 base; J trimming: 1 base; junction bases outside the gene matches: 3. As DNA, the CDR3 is TGCAGCGTTGAAGTGGGACAGGCATCCTACAATGAGCAGTTCTTC. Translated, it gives CSVEVGQASYNEQFF.

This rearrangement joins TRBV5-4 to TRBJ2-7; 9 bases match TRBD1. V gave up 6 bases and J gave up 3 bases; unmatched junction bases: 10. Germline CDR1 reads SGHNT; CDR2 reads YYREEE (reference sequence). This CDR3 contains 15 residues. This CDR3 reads CASTLQPGQGYEQYF. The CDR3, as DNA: TGTGCCAGCACCCTTCAACCGGGACAGGGCTACGAGCAGTACTTC. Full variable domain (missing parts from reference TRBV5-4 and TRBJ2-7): ETGVTQSPTHLIKTRGQQVTLRCSSQSGHNTVSWYQQALGQGPQFIFQYYREEENGRGNFPPRFSGLQFPNYSSELNVNALELDDSALYLCASTLQPGQGYEQYFGPGTRLTVT.

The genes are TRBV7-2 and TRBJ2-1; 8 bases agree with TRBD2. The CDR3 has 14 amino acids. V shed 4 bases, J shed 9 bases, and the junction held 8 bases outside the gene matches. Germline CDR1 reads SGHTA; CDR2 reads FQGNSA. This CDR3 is CASSSRTSTGEQFF. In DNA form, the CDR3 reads TGTGCCAGCAGCTCCCGGACTAGCACCGGTGAGCAGTTCTTC. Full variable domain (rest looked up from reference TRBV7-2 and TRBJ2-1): GAGVSQSPSNKVTEKGKDVELRCDPISGHTALYWYRQSLGQGLEFLIYFQGNSAPDKSGLPSDRFSAERTGGSVSTLTIQRTQQEDSAVYLCASSSRTSTGEQFFGPGTRLTVL.

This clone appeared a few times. The CDR3: CASSRGSAGGGSYEQYF. In DNA form, the CDR3 reads TGTGCCAGCAGCCGGGGTAGCGCAGGAGGTGGTTCCTACGAGCAGTACTTC. The chain recombines TRBV5-5 with TRBJ2-7; the D gene is possibly TRBD2 (5 bases). The germline V gene has CDR1 SGHKS and CDR2 YYEKEE (reference sequence). Trimming cost V 4 bases and J 1 base, with 21 bases left between them. This CDR3 comprises 17 residues.

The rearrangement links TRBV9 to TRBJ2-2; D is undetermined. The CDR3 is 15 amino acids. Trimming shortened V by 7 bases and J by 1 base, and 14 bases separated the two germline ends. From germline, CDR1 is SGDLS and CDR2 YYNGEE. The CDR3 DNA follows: TGTGCCAGCCGGAGCGTTGATATGAACACCGGGGAGCTGTTTTTT. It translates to CASRSVDMNTGELFF.